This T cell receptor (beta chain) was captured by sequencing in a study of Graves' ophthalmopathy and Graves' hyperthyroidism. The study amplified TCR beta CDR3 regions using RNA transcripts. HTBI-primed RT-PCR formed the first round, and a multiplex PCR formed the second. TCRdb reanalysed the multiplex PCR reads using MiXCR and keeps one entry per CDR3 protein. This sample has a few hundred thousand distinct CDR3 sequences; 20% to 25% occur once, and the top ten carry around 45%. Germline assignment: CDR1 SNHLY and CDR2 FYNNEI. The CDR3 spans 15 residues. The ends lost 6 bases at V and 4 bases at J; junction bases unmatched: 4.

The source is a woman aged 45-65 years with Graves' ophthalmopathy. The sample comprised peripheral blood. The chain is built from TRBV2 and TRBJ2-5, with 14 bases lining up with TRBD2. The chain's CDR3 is CASRPGLAGAETQYF. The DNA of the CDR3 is TGTGCCAGCAGGCCGGGACTAGCGGGGGCAGAGACCCAGTACTTC.